These 7 T cell receptor beta chains came from one sample sequenced in a study of T cell repertoires in cytomegalovirus infection. No antigen has been assigned to these receptors. TCRdb called the reads again in MiXCR, with one record for every CDR3 protein. The data show about 900,000 distinct CDR3 sequences, 25% to 40% seen once. The sequences come from cultured CD8+ T cells from PBMCs, collected from culture after CMV antigen stimulation. The receptors come from a human donor in good health (CMV status not recorded). Some clones in this sample may be carry-over from other donors' samples.

With respect to this clonotype: A much larger clonotype is one base distant, so this may be a read error. J is TRBJ2-7 and V is TRBV7-6; the D gene is possibly TRBD2 (6 bases). The V gene's germline CDR1 is SGHVS and CDR2 FNYEAQ. Trimming pared 4 bases from V and 6 bases from J, leaving 19 bases between. This CDR3 is 15 amino acids long. The CDR3 loop is CASSSVGGVCGEQYF. The CDR3 DNA follows: TGTGCCAGCAGCTCCGTCGGCGGGGTTTGTGGCGAGCAGTACTTC.

The genes are TRBV28 and TRBJ1-2; 8 bases line up with TRBD1. V dropped 7 bases and J dropped 8; count of bases not matched to a gene: 6. The CDR3 contains 12 residues. CDR1 is MDHEN, CDR2 SYDVKM, per germline. CDR3 region: CASTSTGVGYTF. The CDR3 bases are TGTGCCAGCACCTCGACAGGGGTCGGCTACACCTTC.

V and J are TRBV2 and TRBJ2-2; D call uncertain. Germline CDR1 reads SNHLY; CDR2 reads FYNNEI. The CDR3 runs to 15 residues. Trimming removed 5 bases at V and 1 base at J, with 11 bases between. The DNA for the CDR3 is TGTGCCAGCAGTCTGGGTAGGCAGAACACCGGGGAGCTGTTTTTT. This sequence encodes CASSLGRQNTGELFF. The full variable domain, in which reference TRBV2 and TRBJ2-2 provide the parts outside the CDR3, is EPEVTQTPSHQVTQMGQEVILRCVPISNHLYFYWYRQILGQKVEFLVSFYNNEISEKSEIFDDQFSVERPDGSNFTLKIRSTKLEDSAMYFCASSLGRQNTGELFFGEGSRLTVL.

The chain uses TRBV7-6 and TRBJ2-1; tentative D call: TRBD2 (6 bases). V was clipped by 5 bases and J by 4 bases, with 18 bases between them. CDR1 is SGHVS, CDR2 FNYEAQ, per germline. There are 16 residues in the CDR3. CDR3 bases: TGTGCCAGCAGCCCAAGGGACGGGGCGGGGTACAATGAGCAGTTCTTC. Its protein is CASSPRDGAGYNEQFF. The entire variable domain, with the rest obtained from reference TRBV7-6 and TRBJ2-1, is as follows: GAGVSQSPRYKVTKRGQDVALRCDPISGHVSLYWYRQALGQGPEFLTYFNYEAQQDKSGLPNDRFSAERPEGSISTLTIQRTEQRDSAMYRCASSPRDGAGYNEQFFGPGTRLTVL.

J is TRBJ2-7 and V is TRBV15; D remains ambiguous. V lost 6 bases and J 1 base, leaving 19 bases between the germline ends. This CDR3 contains 16 residues. Germline V gene data show CDR1 as LNHNV and CDR2 as YYDKDF (reference sequence). In DNA, the CDR3 is TGTGCCACCAGGGATGGCGTGGGCGGCACTTCCTACGAGCAGTACTTC. Its translation: CATRDGVGGTSYEQYF.

This clonotype occurred a few times. The chain joins TRBV6-2 or TRBV6-3 to TRBJ2-2; weak D call: TRBD2 (6 bases). The V gene's germline CDR1 is MNHEY and CDR2 SVGEGT. V was shortened by 2 bases and J by 5 bases, with 12 bases between the two germline ends. This CDR3 has 15 amino acids. The CDR3 loop reads CASSYGGAGTGELFF. DNA of the CDR3: TGTGCCAGCAGTTACGGCGGGGCCGGGACCGGGGAGCTGTTTTTT.

This rearrangement joins TRBV4-3 to TRBJ2-1; TRBD2 matches at 10 bases. This CDR3 is 18 amino acids long. CDR1 is LGHNA, CDR2 YSLEER, per germline. V lost 1 base and J lost 4; bases outside the gene matches: 10. The CDR3 here is CASSQAVIAGGRYNEQFF. The CDR3 nucleotides are TGCGCCAGCAGCCAAGCGGTGATAGCGGGGGGCCGATACAATGAGCAGTTCTTC.